Below are 10 T cell receptor beta chains sequenced from a single sample in a study of shared clonotypes between healthy human individuals. Only CD45RO-negative cells positively selected for CCR7 counted as naive CD8 cells, so terminally differentiated effector memory CD45RA+ cells were excluded. Some clones are missing from TCRdb's copy, which holds only in-frame ones; the method was immunoSEQ multiplex PCR. Among about 2 million clones listed, less than 95% were seen once. The sequenced sample consisted of naive CD8+ T cells sorted from blood. Receptors originate from a man younger than 30 in good health.

Points on this clone: The same CDR3 is also encoded by other DNA sequences in this sample. V gene TRBV9 combines with J gene TRBJ2-2; 7 nucleotides align to TRBD2. The CDR3 consists of 13 residues. V was pared by 3 bases and J by 5 bases, with 1 base of the junction left unmatched. Germline values: CDR1 SGDLS, CDR2 YYNGEE. The CDR3 coding sequence is TGTGCCAGCAGCGCGGGAGGTACCGGGGAGCTGTTTTTT. The encoded protein is CASSAGGTGELFF.

The V gene is TRBV28, the J gene TRBJ2-1, with a tentative D call TRBD2 (6 bases). Germline V lookup: CDR1 MDHEN, CDR2 SYDVKM. V lost 3 bases and J lost 1, with 13 bases in between. This CDR3 has 16 residues. CDR3 nucleotide sequence: TGTGCCAGCAGTTTCCGGGGGTTCGGATCCTACAATGAGCAGTTCTTC. This encodes CASSFRGFGSYNEQFF. The full variable domain, completed using reference TRBV28 and TRBJ2-1, is DVKVTQSSRYLVKRTGEKVFLECVQDMDHENMFWYRQDPGLGLRLIYFSYDVKMKEKGDIPEGYSVSREKKERFSLILESASTNQTSMYLCASSFRGFGSYNEQFFGPGTRLTVL.

As for this clone: Distinct nucleotide sequences in the sample also encode this CDR3. This sequence joins TRBV13 and TRBJ2-7, with 8 bases identical to TRBD1. CDR1 PRHDT and CDR2 FYEKMQ come from the germline V gene (reference sequence). J lost 0 bases, V lost 6 bases, and 4 bases had no gene match. The CDR3 loop spans 14 amino acids. DNA for the CDR3: TGTGCCAGCAGTTCCGGGACAGGCTCCTACGAGCAGTACTTC. It yields the protein CASSSGTGSYEQYF.

The chain recombines TRBV27 with TRBJ1-6; perhaps TRBD1 as D (5 bases). CDR1 is MNHEY and CDR2 is SMNVEV in the germline V gene (reference sequence). V dropped 5 bases and J dropped 14 bases, with 16 bases sitting between them. The CDR3 has 13 amino acids. DNA of the CDR3: TGTGCCAGCAGTGCCCCTTCAGGGCAGGCCCTCCACTTT. Translated: CASSAPSGQALHF.

The chain uses TRBV6-5 and TRBJ1-4; 8 nucleotides align to TRBD1. The CDR3 totals 15 residues. Germline values: CDR1 MNHEY, CDR2 SVGAGI. V lost 6 bases to trimming and J lost 4 bases; unmatched junction nucleotides: 7. The CDR3 protein is CASSLDRANNEKLFF. In DNA form, the CDR3 reads TGTGCCAGCAGCTTGGACAGGGCGAATAATGAAAAACTGTTTTTT.

V is TRBV7-9 and J is TRBJ2-1, with 9 bases aligning to TRBD1. The V segment lost 4 bases and the J segment 3 bases; nucleotides outside the gene matches: 7. There are 16 residues in the CDR3. The germline V gene has CDR1 SEHNR and CDR2 FQNEAQ (reference sequence). DNA for the CDR3: TGTGCCAGCAGCTCGGGACAGGGAGCGGTCTACAATGAGCAGTTCTTC. Amino acids: CASSSGQGAVYNEQFF.

The rearrangement uses TRBV7-6 and TRBJ2-2, with TRBD1 identical over 7 bases. Per germline, CDR1 SGHVS and CDR2 FNYEAQ. V dropped 0 bases and J dropped 6; count of bases not matched to a gene: 7. CDR3 length: 16 residues. The CDR3 nucleotides read TGTGCCAGCAGCTTAGCGGTTGAGGGGGCGTCCGGGGAGCTGTTTTTT. It encodes CASSLAVEGASGELFF.

J is TRBJ1-1 and V is TRBV7-8; D is uncertain. Germline values: CDR1 SGHVS, CDR2 FQNEAQ. Trimming took 3 bases from V and 6 from J, leaving 8 bases between them. The CDR3 length is 12 residues. In DNA form, the CDR3 reads TGTGCCAGCAGCTTGGAAGGTCCTGAAGCTTTCTTT. It encodes CASSLEGPEAFF.

Note on this clone: Different DNA sequences within this sample yield the same CDR3. The CDR3 sequence is CASSYGVLSTDTQYF. The CDR3 bases are TGTGCCAGCAGTTACGGCGTCCTTAGCACAGATACGCAGTATTTT. The V call is TRBV6-5, the J call TRBJ2-3, with D unclear. CDR3 length equals 15 residues. The V and J ends lost 2 bases and 0 bases respectively, with 9 bases between them. Germline CDR1 reads MNHEY; CDR2 reads SVGAGI.

The rearrangement joins TRBV15 to TRBJ1-1; no firm D call. The V end was cut by 3 bases, the J end by 2 bases, with 4 bases between. CDR1 and CDR2 (germline): LNHNV, YYDKDF (reference sequence). The CDR3 sequence is 12 residues long. DNA for the CDR3: TGTGCCACCAGCAGTGCCAACACTGAAGCTTTCTTT. Its translation: CATSSANTEAFF.